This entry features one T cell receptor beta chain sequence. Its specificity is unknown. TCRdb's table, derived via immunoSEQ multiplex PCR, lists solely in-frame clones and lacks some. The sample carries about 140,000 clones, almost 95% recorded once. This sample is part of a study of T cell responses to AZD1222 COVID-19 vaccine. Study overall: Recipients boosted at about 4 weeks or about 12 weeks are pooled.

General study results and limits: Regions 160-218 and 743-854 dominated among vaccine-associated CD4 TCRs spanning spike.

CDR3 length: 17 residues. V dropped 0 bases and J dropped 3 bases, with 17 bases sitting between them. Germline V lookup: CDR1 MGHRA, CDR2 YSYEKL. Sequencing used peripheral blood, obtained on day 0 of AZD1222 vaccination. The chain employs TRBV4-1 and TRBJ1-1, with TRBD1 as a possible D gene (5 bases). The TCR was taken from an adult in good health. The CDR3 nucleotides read TGCGCCAGCAGCCAAGAAAGGTATTCGGGGGGGGACACTGAAGCTTTCTTT. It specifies CASSQERYSGGDTEAFF.